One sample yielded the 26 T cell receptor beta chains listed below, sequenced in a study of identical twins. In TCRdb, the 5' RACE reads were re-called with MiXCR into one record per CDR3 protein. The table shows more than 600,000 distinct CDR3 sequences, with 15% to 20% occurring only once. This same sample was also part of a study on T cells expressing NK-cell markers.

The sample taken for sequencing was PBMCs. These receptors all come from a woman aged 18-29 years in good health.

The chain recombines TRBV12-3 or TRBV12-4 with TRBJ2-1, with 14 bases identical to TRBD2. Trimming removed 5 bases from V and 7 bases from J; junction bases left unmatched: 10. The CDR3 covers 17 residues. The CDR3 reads CASSPGTSGGPRNEQFF. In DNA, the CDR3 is TGTGCCAGCAGTCCTGGGACTAGCGGGGGTCCCAGGAATGAGCAGTTCTTC.

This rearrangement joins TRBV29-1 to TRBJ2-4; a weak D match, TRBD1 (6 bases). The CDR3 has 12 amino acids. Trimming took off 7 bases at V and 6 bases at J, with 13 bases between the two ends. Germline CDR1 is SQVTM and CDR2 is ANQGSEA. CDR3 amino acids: CSAYRDSNIQYF. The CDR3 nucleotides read TGCAGCGCTTACAGGGATTCAAACATTCAGTACTTC.

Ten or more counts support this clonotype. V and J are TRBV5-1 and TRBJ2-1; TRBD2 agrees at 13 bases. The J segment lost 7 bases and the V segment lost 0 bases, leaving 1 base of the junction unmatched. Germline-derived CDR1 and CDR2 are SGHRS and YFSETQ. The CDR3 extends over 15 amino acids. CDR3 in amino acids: CASSLAGLAGNEQFF. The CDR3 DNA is TGCGCCAGCAGCTTGGCGGGACTAGCGGGAAATGAGCAGTTCTTC.

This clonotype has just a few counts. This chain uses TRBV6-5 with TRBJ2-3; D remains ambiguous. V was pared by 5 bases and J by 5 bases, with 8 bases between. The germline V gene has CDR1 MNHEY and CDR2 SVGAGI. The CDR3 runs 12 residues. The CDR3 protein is CASSTLGDTQYF. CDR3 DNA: TGTGCCAGCAGTACCCTAGGAGATACGCAGTATTTT.

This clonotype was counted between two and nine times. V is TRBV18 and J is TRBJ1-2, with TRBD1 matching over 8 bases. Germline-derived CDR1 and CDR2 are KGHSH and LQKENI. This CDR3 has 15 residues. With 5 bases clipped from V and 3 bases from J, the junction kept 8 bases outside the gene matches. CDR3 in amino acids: CASSGSGGNYYGYTF. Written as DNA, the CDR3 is TGTGCCAGCTCAGGATCAGGGGGCAATTACTATGGCTACACCTTC.

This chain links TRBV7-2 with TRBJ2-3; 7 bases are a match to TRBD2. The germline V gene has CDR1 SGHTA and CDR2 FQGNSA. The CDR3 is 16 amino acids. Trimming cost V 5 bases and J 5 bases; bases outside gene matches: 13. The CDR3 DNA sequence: TGTGCCAGCAGCCCCTCCCTAATGGGGGGGGAAGATACGCAGTATTTT. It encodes CASSPSLMGGEDTQYF.

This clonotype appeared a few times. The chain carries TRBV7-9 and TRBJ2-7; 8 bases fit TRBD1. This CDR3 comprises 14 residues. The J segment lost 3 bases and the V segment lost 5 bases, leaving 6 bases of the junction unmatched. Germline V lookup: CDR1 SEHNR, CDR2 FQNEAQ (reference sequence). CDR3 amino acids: CASSPQTGDYEQYF. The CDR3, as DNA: TGTGCCAGCAGCCCACAGACAGGGGACTACGAGCAGTACTTC.

The CDR3 bases are TGCAGCGTTGATAGTGGGGACAGGGAATGGGGCTTCTTC. It codes for CSVDSGDREWGFF. The gene calls are TRBV29-1 and TRBJ2-1; 9 positions match TRBD1. The CDR3 loop spans 13 amino acids. Trimming removed 3 bases from V and 16 bases from J; junction bases left unmatched: 13. Germline V gives CDR1 SQVTM, CDR2 ANQGSEA.

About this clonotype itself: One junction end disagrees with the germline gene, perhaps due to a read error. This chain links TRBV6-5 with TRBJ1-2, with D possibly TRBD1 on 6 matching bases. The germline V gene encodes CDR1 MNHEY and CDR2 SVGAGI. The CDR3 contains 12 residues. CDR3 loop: CASSLTGVGNTF. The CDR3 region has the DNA TGTGCCAGCAGTCTGACAGGAGTTGGCAACACCTTC.

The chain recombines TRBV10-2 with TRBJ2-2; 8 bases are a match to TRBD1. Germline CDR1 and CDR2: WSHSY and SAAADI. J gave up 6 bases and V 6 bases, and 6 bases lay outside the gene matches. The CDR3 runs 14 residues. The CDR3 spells CASREAGGPGELFF. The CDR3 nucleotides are TGCGCCAGCAGGGAAGCAGGGGGCCCCGGGGAGCTGTTTTTT.

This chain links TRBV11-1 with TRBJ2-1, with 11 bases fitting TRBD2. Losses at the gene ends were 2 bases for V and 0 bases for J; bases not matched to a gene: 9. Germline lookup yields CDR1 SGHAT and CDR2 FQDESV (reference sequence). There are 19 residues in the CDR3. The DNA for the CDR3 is TGTGCCAGCAGCTTACCACGGCCTACTAGCGGGAGCTCCTACAATGAGCAGTTCTTC. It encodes CASSLPRPTSGSSYNEQFF.

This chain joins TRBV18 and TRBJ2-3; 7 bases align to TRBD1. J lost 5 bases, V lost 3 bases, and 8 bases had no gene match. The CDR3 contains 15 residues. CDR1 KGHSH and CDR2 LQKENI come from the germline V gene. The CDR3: CASSPNDRAQDTQYF. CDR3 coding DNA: TGTGCCAGCTCACCTAACGACAGGGCCCAAGATACGCAGTATTTT.

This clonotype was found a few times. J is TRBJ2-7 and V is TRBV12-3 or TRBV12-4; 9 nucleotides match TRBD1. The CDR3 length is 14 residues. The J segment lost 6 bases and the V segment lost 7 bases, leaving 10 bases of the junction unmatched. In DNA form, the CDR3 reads TGTGCCAGCACCCCGGGACAGGGCGTCTCCGAGCAGTACTTC. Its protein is CASTPGQGVSEQYF.

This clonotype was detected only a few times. CDR3 DNA sequence: TGTGCCAGCAGTTCCCCCTCGCCGGGCCAAGAGACCCAGTACTTC. This gives the protein CASSSPSPGQETQYF. The chain links TRBV27 to TRBJ2-5; D gene unclear. V was pared by 4 bases and J by 1 base, with 13 bases between. This CDR3 comprises 15 residues. CDR1 and CDR2 (germline): MNHEY, SMNVEV (reference sequence).

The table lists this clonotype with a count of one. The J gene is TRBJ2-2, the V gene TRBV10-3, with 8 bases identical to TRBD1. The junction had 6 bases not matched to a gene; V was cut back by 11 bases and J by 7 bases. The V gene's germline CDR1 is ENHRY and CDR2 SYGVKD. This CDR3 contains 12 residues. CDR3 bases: TGTGCCGTCGGACAGGGCAGCGGGGAGCTGTTTTTT. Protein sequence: CAVGQGSGELFF.

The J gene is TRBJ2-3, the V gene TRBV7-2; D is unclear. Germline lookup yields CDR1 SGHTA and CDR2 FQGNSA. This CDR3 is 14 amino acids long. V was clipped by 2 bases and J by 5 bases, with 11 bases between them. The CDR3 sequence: CASSLMDLQDTQYF. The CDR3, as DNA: TGTGCCAGCAGCTTAATGGACCTTCAAGATACGCAGTATTTT.

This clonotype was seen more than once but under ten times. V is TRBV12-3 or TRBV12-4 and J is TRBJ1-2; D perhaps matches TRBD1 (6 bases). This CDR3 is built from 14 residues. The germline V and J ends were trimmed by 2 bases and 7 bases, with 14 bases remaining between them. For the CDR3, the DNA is TGTGCCAGCAGTTTATATCAGGGGCGGCGTGGCTACACCTTC. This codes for CASSLYQGRRGYTF.

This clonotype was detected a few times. CDR3 nucleotides: TGTGCCAGCAGTGATGCGAACAGGGTCCACGAGCAGTACTTC. This translates into CASSDANRVHEQYF. This chain joins TRBV2 and TRBJ2-7; possible D gene TRBD1, 6 bases. V was trimmed by 3 bases and J by 5 bases, leaving 14 bases between them. In germline, CDR1 is SNHLY, CDR2 FYNNEI. The CDR3 consists of 14 residues.

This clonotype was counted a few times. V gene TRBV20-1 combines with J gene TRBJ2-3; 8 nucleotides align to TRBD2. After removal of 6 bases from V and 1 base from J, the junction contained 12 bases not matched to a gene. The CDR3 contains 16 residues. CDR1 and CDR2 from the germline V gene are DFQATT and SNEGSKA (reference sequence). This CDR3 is CSAPGPPGRGTDTQYF. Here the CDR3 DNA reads TGCAGTGCGCCGGGCCCACCCGGGAGGGGCACAGATACGCAGTATTTT.

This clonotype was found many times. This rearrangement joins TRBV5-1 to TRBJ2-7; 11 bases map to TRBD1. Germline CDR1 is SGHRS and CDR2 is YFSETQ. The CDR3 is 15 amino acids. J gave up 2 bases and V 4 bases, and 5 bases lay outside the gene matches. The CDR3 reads CASSQGQGATYEQYF. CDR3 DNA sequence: TGCGCCAGCAGCCAAGGACAGGGGGCTACCTACGAGCAGTACTTC. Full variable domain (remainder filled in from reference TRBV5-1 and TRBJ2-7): KAGVTQTPRYLIKTRGQQVTLSCSPISGHRSVSWYQQTPGQGLQFLFEYFSETQRNKGNFPGRFSGRQFSNSRSEMNVSTLELGDSALYLCASSQGQGATYEQYFGPGTRLTVT.

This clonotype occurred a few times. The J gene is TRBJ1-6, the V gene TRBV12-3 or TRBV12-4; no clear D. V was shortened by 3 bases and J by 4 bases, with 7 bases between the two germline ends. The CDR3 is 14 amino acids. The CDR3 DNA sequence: TGTGCCAGCAGTTTTGGGTTGTATAATTCACCCCTCCACTTT. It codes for CASSFGLYNSPLHF.

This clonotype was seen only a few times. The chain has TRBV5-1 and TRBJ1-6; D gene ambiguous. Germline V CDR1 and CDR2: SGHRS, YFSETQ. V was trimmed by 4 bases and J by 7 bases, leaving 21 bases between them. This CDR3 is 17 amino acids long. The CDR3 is CASSEHAGDGSNSPLHF. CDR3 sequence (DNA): TGCGCCAGCAGCGAGCATGCGGGAGATGGTTCCAATTCACCCCTCCACTTT.

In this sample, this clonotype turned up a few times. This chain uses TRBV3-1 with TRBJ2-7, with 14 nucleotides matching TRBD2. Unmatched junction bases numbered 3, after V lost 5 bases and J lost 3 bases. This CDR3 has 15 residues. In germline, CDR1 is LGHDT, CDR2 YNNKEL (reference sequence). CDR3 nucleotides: TGTGCCAGCAGCTGGGGACTAGCGGGAGTCTACGAGCAGTACTTC. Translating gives CASSWGLAGVYEQYF.

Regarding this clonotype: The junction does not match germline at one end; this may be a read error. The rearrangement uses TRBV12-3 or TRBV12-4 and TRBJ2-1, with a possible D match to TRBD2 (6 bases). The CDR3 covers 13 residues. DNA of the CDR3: TGTGTCAGCAGTCTTGCGGGGCGCAATGAGCAGTTCTTC. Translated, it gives CVSSLAGRNEQFF.

The CDR3 nucleotides read TGCGCCAGCACCCCCGACAGGGTAAGCTCCTACAATGAGCAGTTCTTC. As protein: CASTPDRVSSYNEQFF. The V gene is TRBV5-1, the J gene TRBJ2-1, with 7 bases lining up with TRBD1. The CDR3 contains 16 residues. V lost 6 bases, J lost 0 bases, and 9 bases stayed unmatched. Germline V gene lookup returns CDR1 SGHRS and CDR2 YFSETQ.

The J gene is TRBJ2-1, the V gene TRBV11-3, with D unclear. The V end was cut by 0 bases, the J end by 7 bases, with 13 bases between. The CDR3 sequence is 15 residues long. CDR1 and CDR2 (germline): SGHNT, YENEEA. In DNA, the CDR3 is TGTGCCAGCAGCTTAGAGGCCAAAGGGAAAAATGAGCAGTTCTTC. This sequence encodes CASSLEAKGKNEQFF.